This T cell receptor beta chain was sequenced for a study of blood T cell repertoires in COVID-19. Background on the study: PBMCs, B-cell-depleted T cells, or T cells provided the cDNA or gDNA that made up the material.

A note on this clone: One end of the junction does not line up with germline, which may come from a read error.

In germline, CDR1 is LNHDA, CDR2 SQIVND (reference sequence). The CDR3 is 14 residues long. Which cohort a participant joined came from the clinical history participants gave. In the original processing: Using reference gene primer amplification, nucleated cell counts were estimated. Here immunoSEQ multiplex PCR was the method, and the copy in TCRdb shows in-frame clones only, minus some. V and J calls and clone size are those listed in that table; D and trimming were worked out from the DNA. Of 150,000 or so clones listed, about four fifths were seen once; the top ten hold approximately 9.9%. This sequence joins TRBV19 and TRBJ2-5, with 7 bases fitting TRBD1. This sequence originates from a man aged 45-65 years who had recovered from COVID-19. Sequenced input: PBMCs or T cells enriched from blood (not recorded which). CDR3 coding DNA: TGTGCCAGTAGTATAGGACAGGGTAGAGAGGCCCAGTACTTC. Translation gives CASSIGQGREAQYF.